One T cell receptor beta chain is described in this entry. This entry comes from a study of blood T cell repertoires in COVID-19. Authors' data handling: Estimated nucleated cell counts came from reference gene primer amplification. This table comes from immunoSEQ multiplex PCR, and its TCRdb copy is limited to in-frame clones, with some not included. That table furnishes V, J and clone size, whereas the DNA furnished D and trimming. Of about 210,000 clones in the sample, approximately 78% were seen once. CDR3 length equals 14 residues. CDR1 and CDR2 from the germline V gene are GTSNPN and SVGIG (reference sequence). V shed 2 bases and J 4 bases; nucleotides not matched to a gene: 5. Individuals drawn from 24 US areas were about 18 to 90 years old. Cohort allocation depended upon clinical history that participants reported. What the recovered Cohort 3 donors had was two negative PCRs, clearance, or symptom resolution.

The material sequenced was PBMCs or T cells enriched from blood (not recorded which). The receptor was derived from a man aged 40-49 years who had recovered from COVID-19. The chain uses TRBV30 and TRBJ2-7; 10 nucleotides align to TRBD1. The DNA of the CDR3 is TGTGCCTGGAGTCCCCGGGACAGGGGTTACGAGCAGTACTTC. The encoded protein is CAWSPRDRGYEQYF. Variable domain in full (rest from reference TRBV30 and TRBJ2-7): SQTIHQWPATLVQPVGSPLSLECTVEGTSNPNLYWYRQAAGRGLQLLFYSVGIGQISSEVPQNLSASRPQDRQFILSSKKLLLSDSGFYLCAWSPRDRGYEQYFGPGTRLTVT.